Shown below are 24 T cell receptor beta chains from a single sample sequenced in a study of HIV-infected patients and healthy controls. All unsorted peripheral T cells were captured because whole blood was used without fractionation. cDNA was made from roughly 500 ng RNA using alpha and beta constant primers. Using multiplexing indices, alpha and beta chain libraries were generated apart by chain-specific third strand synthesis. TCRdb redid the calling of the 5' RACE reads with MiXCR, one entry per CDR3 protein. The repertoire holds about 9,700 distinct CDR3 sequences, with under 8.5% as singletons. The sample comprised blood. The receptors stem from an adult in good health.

CDR3 loop: CASSESHATDTQYF. In DNA, the CDR3 is TGCGCCAGCAGTGAGTCGCATGCCACAGATACGCAGTATTTT. V usage is TRBV10-1 and J usage is TRBJ2-3; D is uncertain. Germline CDR1 and CDR2: WNHNN and SYGVQD (reference sequence). This CDR3 comprises 14 residues. The V gene lost 0 bases and the J gene lost 2 bases, with 6 bases spanning the gap.

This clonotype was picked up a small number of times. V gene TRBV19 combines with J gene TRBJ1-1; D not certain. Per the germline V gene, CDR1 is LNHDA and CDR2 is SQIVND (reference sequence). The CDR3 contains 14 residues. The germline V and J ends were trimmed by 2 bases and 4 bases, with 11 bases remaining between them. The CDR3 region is CASSIRGVGTEAFF. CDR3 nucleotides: TGTGCCAGTAGTATACGTGGGGTGGGCACTGAAGCTTTCTTT.

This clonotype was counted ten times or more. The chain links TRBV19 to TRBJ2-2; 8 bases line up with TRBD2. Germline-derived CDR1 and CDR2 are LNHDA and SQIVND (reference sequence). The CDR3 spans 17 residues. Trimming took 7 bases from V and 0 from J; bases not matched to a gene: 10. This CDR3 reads CASTPRRGGANTGELFF. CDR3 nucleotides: TGTGCCAGTACCCCTCGCCGGGGGGGGGCGAACACCGGGGAGCTGTTTTTT.

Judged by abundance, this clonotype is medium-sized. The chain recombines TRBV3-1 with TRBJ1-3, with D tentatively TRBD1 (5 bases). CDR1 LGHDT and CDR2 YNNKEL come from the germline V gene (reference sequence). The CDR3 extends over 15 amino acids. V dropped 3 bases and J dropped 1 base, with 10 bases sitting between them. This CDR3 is CASSQGPASGNTIYF. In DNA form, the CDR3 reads TGTGCCAGCAGCCAGGGGCCCGCTTCTGGAAACACCATATATTTT.

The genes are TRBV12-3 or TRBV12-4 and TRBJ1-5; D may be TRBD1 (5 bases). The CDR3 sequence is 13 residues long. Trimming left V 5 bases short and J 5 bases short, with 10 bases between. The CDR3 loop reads CASSRQYDQPQHF. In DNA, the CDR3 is TGTGCCAGCAGTCGACAGTACGATCAGCCCCAGCATTTT.

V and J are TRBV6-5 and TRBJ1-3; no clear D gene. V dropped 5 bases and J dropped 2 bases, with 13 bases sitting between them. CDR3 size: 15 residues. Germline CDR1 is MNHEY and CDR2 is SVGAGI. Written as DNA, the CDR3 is TGTGCCAGCAGTCTCTCTCCGGGCGCTGGAAACACCATATATTTT. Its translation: CASSLSPGAGNTIYF.

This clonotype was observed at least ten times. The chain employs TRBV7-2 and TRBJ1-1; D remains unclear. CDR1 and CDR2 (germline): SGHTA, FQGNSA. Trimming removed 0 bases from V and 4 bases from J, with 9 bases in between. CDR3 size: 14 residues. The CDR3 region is CASSLAPGVTEAFF. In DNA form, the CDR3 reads TGTGCCAGCAGCTTAGCGCCCGGGGTCACTGAAGCTTTCTTT.

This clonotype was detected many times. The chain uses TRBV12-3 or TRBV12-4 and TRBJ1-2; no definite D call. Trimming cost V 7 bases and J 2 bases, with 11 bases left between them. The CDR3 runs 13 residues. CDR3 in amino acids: CASNLHGNYGYTF. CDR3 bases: TGTGCCAGCAACCTACACGGGAACTATGGCTACACCTTC.

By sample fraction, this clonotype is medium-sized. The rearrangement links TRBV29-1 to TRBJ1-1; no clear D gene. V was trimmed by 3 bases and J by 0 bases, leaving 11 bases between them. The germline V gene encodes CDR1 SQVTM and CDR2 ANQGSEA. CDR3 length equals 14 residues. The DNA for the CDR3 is TGCAGCGTTGAGGGTCAGCACATGAACACTGAAGCTTTCTTT. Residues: CSVEGQHMNTEAFF. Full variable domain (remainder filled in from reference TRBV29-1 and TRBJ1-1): SAVISQKPSRDICQRGTSLTIQCQVDSQVTMMFWYRQQPGQSLTLIATANQGSEATYESGFVIDKFPISRPNLTFSTLTVSNMSPEDSSIYLCSVEGQHMNTEAFFGQGTRLTVV.

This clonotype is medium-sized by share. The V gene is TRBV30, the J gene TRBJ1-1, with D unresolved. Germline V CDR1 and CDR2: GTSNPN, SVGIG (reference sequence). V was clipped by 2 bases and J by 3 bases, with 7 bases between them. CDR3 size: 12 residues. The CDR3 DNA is TGTGCCTGGAGTCTTGGCCACACTGAAGCTTTCTTT. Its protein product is CAWSLGHTEAFF.

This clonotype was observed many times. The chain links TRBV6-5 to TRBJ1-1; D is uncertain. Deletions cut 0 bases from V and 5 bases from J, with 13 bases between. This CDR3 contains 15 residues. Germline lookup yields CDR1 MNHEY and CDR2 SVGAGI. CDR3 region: CASSYSGLRQTEAFF. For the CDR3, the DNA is TGTGCCAGCAGTTACTCCGGGCTCAGACAAACTGAAGCTTTCTTT.

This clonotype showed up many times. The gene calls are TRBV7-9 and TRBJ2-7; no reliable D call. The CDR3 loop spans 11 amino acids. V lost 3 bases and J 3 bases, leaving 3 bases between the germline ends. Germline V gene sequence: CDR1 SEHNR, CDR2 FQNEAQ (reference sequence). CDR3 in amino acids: CASSFYYEQYF. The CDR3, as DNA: TGTGCCAGCAGCTTTTACTACGAGCAGTACTTC.

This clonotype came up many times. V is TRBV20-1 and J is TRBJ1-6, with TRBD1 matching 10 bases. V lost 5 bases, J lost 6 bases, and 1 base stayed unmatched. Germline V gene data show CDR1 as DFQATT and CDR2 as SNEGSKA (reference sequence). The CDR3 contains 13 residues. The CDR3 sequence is CSAWDRGNSPLHF. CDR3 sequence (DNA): TGCAGTGCTTGGGACAGGGGTAATTCACCCCTCCACTTT.

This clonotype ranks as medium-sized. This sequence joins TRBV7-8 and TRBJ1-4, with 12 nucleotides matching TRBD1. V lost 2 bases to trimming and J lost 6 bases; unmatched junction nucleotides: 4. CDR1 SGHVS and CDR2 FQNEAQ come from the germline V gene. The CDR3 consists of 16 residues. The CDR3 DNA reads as TGTGCCAGCAGCTTACGGGACAGGGGGCTGGATGAAAAACTGTTTTTT. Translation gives CASSLRDRGLDEKLFF. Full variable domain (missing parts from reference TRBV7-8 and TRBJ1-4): GAGVSQSPRYKVAKRGQDVALRCDPISGHVSLFWYQQALGQGPEFLTYFQNEAQLDKSGLPSDRFFAERPEGSVSTLKIQRTQQEDSAVYLCASSLRDRGLDEKLFFGSGTQLSVL.

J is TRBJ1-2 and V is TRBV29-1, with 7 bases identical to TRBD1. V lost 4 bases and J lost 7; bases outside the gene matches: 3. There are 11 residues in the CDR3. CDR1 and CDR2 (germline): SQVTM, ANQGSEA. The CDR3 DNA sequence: TGCAGCGTTGTAGGGGGCCCTGGCTACACCTTC. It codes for CSVVGGPGYTF.

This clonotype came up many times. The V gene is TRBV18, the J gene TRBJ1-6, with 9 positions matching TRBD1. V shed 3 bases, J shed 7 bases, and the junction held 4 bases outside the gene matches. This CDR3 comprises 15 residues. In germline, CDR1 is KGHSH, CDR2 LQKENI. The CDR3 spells CASSPQGQGNSPLHF. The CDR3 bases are TGTGCCAGCTCACCCCAGGGACAGGGAAATTCACCCCTCCACTTT.

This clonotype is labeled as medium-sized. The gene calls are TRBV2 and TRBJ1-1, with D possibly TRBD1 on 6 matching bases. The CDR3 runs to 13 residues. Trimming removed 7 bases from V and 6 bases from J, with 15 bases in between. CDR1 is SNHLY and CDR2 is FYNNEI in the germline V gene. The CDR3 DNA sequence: TGTGCCAGCACCCTCACAGGGCTCCCTGAAGCTTTCTTT. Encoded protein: CASTLTGLPEAFF.

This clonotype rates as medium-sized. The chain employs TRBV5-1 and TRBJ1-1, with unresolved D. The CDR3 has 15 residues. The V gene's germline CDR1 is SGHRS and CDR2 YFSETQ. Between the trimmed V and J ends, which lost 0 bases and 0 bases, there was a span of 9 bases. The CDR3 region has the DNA TGCGCCAGCAGCTTGGATTTAGGGATGAACACTGAAGCTTTCTTT. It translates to CASSLDLGMNTEAFF. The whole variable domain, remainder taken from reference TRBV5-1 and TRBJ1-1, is KAGVTQTPRYLIKTRGQQVTLSCSPISGHRSVSWYQQTPGQGLQFLFEYFSETQRNKGNFPGRFSGRQFSNSRSEMNVSTLELGDSALYLCASSLDLGMNTEAFFGQGTRLTVV.

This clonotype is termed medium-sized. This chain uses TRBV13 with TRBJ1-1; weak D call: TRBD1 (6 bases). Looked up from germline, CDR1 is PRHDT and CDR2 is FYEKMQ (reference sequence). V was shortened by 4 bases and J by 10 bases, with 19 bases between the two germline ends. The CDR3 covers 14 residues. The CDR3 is CASSSRGGWSGAFF. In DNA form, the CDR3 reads TGTGCCAGCAGCTCTAGAGGGGGGTGGTCTGGAGCTTTCTTT.

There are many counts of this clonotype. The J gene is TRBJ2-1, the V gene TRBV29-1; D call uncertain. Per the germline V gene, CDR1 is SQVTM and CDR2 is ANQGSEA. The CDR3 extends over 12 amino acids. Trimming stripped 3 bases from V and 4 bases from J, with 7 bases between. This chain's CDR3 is CSVELQYNEQFF. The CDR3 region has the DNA TGCAGCGTTGAGTTGCAGTACAATGAGCAGTTCTTC.

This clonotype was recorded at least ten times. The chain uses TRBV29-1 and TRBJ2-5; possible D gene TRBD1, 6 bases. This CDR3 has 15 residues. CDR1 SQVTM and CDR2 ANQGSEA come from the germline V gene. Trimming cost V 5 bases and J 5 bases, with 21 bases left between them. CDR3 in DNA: TGCAGCGTTCAATTACTACAGGGCAACAGGGAGACCCAGTACTTC. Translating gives CSVQLLQGNRETQYF.

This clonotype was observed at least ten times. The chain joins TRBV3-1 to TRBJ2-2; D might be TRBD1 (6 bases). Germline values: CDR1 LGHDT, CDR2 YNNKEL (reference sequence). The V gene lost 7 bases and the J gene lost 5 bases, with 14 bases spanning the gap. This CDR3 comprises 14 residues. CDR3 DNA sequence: TGTGCCAGCATGAAGCAGGGGTCAACCGGGGAGCTGTTTTTT. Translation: CASMKQGSTGELFF.

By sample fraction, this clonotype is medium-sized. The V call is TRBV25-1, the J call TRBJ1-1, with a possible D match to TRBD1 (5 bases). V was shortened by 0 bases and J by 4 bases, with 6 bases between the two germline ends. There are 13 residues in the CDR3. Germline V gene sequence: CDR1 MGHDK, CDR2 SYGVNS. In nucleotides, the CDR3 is TGTGCCAGCAGTGAATATAGGGGCACTGAAGCTTTCTTT. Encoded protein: CASSEYRGTEAFF.

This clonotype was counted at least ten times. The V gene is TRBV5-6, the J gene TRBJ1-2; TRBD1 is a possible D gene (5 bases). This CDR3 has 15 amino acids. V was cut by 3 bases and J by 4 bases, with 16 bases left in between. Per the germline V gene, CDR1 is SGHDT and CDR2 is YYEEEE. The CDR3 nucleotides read TGTGCCAGCAGCTCCCAGGGCGGTGATTCCTATGGCTACACCTTC. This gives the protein CASSSQGGDSYGYTF.